This T cell receptor beta chain derives from a study of blood T cells in healthy people across ages. Findings of the study overall: Nothing was known about donor CMV status, and this possibly confounded expanded clonotype changes. Both naive CD4+ cell counts and diversity were greater in long-lived donors than in aged donors. Considered underestimates were the diversity estimates obtained from one million T cells. Measured against age, TCR beta diversity per million T cells decreased in a roughly linear manner.

Details on this clonotype: Its antigen is unidentified. Its ends do not fully match the called genes, so a read error is possible.

The germline gives CDR1 SGHDT, CDR2 YYEEEE. The CDR3 loop spans 15 amino acids. Primed by a sample-barcoded 5' primer and a J-beta primer mix, a second PCR proceeded for about 6 to 12 cycles. TCRdb re-called the 5' RACE reads with MiXCR, one entry per CDR3 protein. This sample carries more than 800,000 distinct CDR3 sequences, 35% to 55% of them seen once, and the ten largest clones take approximately 17%. The chain has TRBV5-6 and TRBJ2-4, with D possibly being TRBD2 (6 bases). The sample consisted of blood. This TCR derives from a woman aged 60-75 years in good health. The CDR3 here is CASSLGGRSKSIQYF. In DNA form, the CDR3 reads TGTGCCAGCAGCTTGGGAGGGAGGTCGAAAAGCATTCAGTACTTC.